Below, 14 T cell receptor beta chains from the same sample are listed, as sequenced in a study of brain T cells in children with intractable seizures. TCRdb's copy holds only in-frame clones and misses some; the assay was immunoSEQ multiplex PCR. The sample lists tens of thousands of clones; roughly 95% were seen once. This specimen consisted of peripheral blood, obtained at surgery. Every receptor here comes from a boy in the first two years of life with focal cortical dysplasia and intractable seizures.

The chain is built from TRBV15 and TRBJ2-7, with TRBD2 matching 11 bases. The CDR3 totals 20 residues. With V trimmed by 0 bases and J by 2 bases, 15 bases remained unmatched. CDR1 LNHNV and CDR2 YYDKDF come from the germline V gene (reference sequence). The CDR3 DNA reads TGTGCCACCAGCAGAGATTCCCACCTAGCGGGGGGCTTCCTTCCCTACGAGCAGTACTTC. Residues: CATSRDSHLAGGFLPYEQYF. The full variable domain, completed using reference TRBV15 and TRBJ2-7, is DAMVIQNPRYQVTQFGKPVTLSCSQTLNHNVMYWYQQKSSQAPKLLFHYYDKDFNNEADTPDNFQSRRPNTSFCFLDIRSPGLGDTAMYLCATSRDSHLAGGFLPYEQYFGPGTRLTVT.

This clone occurred a few times. This chain links TRBV27 with TRBJ1-5; TRBD1 aligns across 9 bases. This CDR3 is 17 amino acids long. Per germline, CDR1 MNHEY and CDR2 SMNVEV (reference sequence). V shed 5 bases and J 1 base; nucleotides not matched to a gene: 9. CDR3 sequence reads: CASSLFYRGQSNQPQHF. CDR3 in DNA: TGTGCCAGCAGTCTATTCTACAGGGGGCAAAGCAATCAGCCCCAGCATTTT.

This chain uses TRBV12-2 with TRBJ2-7; TRBD1 is the table's D call and was not checked against the DNA. TRBV12-2 constitutes a pseudogene. This CDR3 spans 17 amino acids. The CDR3 DNA follows: TGTGCAAGTCGCTTAGTTTTTAACAGGGGAAACTCCTACGAGCAGTACTTC. It yields the protein CASRLVFNRGNSYEQYF.

This chain uses TRBV6-6 with TRBJ2-1; 9 bases line up with TRBD2. The CDR3 contains 15 residues. In germline, CDR1 is MNHNY, CDR2 SVGAGI (reference sequence). The junction had 9 bases not matched to a gene; V was cut back by 6 bases and J by 6 bases. CDR3 nucleotides: TGTGCCAGCAGCCGCGGGGGGGCCGGGTTCAATGAGCAGTTCTTC. Translation gives CASSRGGAGFNEQFF.

This rearrangement joins TRBV15 to TRBJ2-7; no firm D call. Trimming pared 0 bases from V and 7 bases from J, leaving 19 bases between. Germline CDR1 and CDR2: LNHNV and YYDKDF (reference sequence). The CDR3 extends over 16 amino acids. The CDR3 sequence is CATSRDMGSRAREQYF. The CDR3 DNA sequence: TGTGCCACCAGCAGAGATATGGGTTCACGCGCTAGGGAGCAGTACTTC.

A remark on this clone: One end of the junction fails to match germline, which may point to a read error. The chain links TRBV13 to TRBJ2-7, with TRBD1 as a possible D gene (5 bases). Germline CDR1 reads PRHDT; CDR2 reads FYEKMQ (reference sequence). CDR3 length: 13 residues. The CDR3 loop reads CASSIGASYEQYF. Written as DNA, the CDR3 is TGTGCCAGCAGCATAGGGGCTTCCTACGAGCAGTACTTC.

The chain uses TRBV7-6 and TRBJ2-3; TRBD2 agrees at 7 bases. The CDR3 spans 18 residues. The V segment lost 4 bases and the J segment 3 bases; nucleotides outside the gene matches: 16. Germline V gives CDR1 SGHVS, CDR2 FNYEAQ. The CDR3 loop is CASSSGLGPVTGTDTQYF. In DNA form, the CDR3 reads TGTGCCAGCAGCTCCGGACTAGGACCCGTTACTGGTACAGATACGCAGTATTTT.

The chain has TRBV2 and TRBJ2-2; D may match TRBD1 or TRBD2 (5 bases each). The germline V gene encodes CDR1 SNHLY and CDR2 FYNNEI. CDR3 size: 15 residues. V was clipped by 6 bases and J by 8 bases, with 19 bases between them. The CDR3 DNA is TGTGCCAGCAGCGAGGGACCAACAAGAAGGGGGGAGCTGTTTTTT. It is translated as CASSEGPTRRGELFF.

This sequence joins TRBV7-6 and TRBJ2-3; 15 positions agree with TRBD2. The CDR3 is 16 residues long. V shed 4 bases and J 2 bases; nucleotides not matched to a gene: 1. CDR1 and CDR2 (germline): SGHVS, FNYEAQ. The CDR3 protein is CASSWTSGGATDTQYF. Written as DNA, the CDR3 is TGTGCCAGCAGCTGGACTAGCGGGGGGGCCACAGATACGCAGTATTTT.

Regarding this clone: The junction and the germline gene differ at one end; a read error may be behind it. The chain has TRBV3-1 (or the pseudogene TRBV3-2) and TRBJ2-3; D gene ambiguous. Looked up from germline, CDR1 is LGHDT and CDR2 is YNNKEL (reference sequence). The CDR3 spans 14 residues. The CDR3, as DNA: TGTGTCAGCAGCCAAGAAGGCTTTCGGCGAGCGCAGTATTTT. Amino acids: CVSSQEGFRRAQYF.

The J gene is TRBJ1-2, the V gene TRBV5-6, with TRBD1 matching 11 bases. CDR1 and CDR2 from the germline V gene are SGHDT and YYEEEE. After removal of 0 bases from V and 4 bases from J, the junction contained 8 bases not matched to a gene. This CDR3 has 17 amino acids. The CDR3 region has the DNA TGTGCCAGCAGCTTGGCACTGGACAGGGGGCATTTCTATGGCTACACCTTC. It yields the protein CASSLALDRGHFYGYTF.

The V call is TRBV5-4, the J call TRBJ1-1; TRBD1 matches 8 bases. The V gene's germline CDR1 is SGHNT and CDR2 YYREEE (reference sequence). Trimming cost V 6 bases and J 0 bases; bases outside gene matches: 16. The CDR3 contains 18 residues. The chain's CDR3 is CASTQSQGARILNTEAFF. The CDR3 DNA sequence: TGTGCCAGCACGCAGTCTCAGGGGGCGCGGATATTGAACACTGAAGCTTTCTTT.

This clone showed up just once. This chain joins TRBV7-9 and TRBJ2-3; D gene ambiguous. The CDR3 length is 13 residues. Trimming cost V 3 bases and J 0 bases, with 4 bases left between them. The germline CDR1 and CDR2 sequences are SEHNR and FQNEAQ (reference sequence). This CDR3 is CASSLGSTDTQYF. Here the CDR3 DNA reads TGTGCCAGCAGCTTGGGTAGCACAGATACGCAGTATTTT.

This rearrangement joins TRBV7-8 to TRBJ2-3, with 8 positions matching TRBD1. The CDR3 sequence is 17 residues long. J gave up 0 bases and V 5 bases, and 10 bases lay outside the gene matches. The germline gives CDR1 SGHVS, CDR2 FQNEAQ. As DNA, the CDR3 is TGTGCCAGCAGCCCCCAGAGCCAGGGGGCAAGCACAGATACGCAGTATTTT. Protein product: CASSPQSQGASTDTQYF.